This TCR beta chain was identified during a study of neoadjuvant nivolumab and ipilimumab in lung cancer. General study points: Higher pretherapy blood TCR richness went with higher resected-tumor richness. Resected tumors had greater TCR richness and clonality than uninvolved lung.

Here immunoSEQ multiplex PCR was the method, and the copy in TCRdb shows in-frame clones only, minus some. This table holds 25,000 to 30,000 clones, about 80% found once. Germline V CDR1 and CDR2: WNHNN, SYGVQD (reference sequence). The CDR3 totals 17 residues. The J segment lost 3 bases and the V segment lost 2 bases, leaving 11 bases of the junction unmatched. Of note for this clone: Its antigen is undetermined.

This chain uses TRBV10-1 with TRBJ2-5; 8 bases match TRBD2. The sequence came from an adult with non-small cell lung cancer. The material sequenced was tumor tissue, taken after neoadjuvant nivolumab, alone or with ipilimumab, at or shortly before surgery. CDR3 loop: CASSEGISGGFKETQYF. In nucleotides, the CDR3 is TGCGCCAGCAGTGAGGGGATCAGCGGGGGTTTTAAAGAGACCCAGTACTTC.